These T cell receptor beta chains were read from a single sample in a study of human T cells and chemical hapten exposure. MiXCR, applied by TCRdb to the RACE reads, yields one record per CDR3 protein. In the table there are around 80,000 distinct CDR3 sequences, 8.6% of which are singletons. The sample taken for sequencing was whole blood. These receptors were collected from a male donor in good health. Some clones in this sample may be carry-over from other donors' samples. Both conserved end residues are part of each CDR3. Fields, in order: D gene, J gene, V gene, clone size, CDR3 protein, CDR3 DNA. The D gene is left open where the match is weak. Clone size is stated in some rows and not others, as once, few, many or a class when expanded.

>.|TRBJ2-3|TRBV30|few
CAYFDSTDTQYF
TGTGCCTACTTCGACAGCACAGATACGCAGTATTTT
>.|TRBJ1-1|TRBV5-1|many
CASSLGPMNTEAFF
TGCGCCAGCAGCTTGGGGCCGATGAACACTGAAGCTTTCTTT
>TRBD1|TRBJ2-1|TRBV12-3/TRBV12-4|few
CASSPNSDRILVF
TGTGCCAGCAGTCCCAATTCGGACAGGATCTTGGTCTTC
>TRBD2|TRBJ2-1|TRBV6-2/TRBV6-3|.
CASSPPSGRGDEQFF
TGTGCCAGCAGTCCCCCGAGCGGGAGGGGTGATGAGCAGTTCTTC
>.|TRBJ1-6|TRBV12-3/TRBV12-4|.
CASSSGHSNSPLHF
TGTGCCAGCAGTTCGGGACATTCCAATTCACCCCTCCACTTT
>TRBD2|TRBJ2-3|TRBV3-1|many
CASSPSGLAGSTDTQYF
TGTGCCAGCAGCCCGTCGGGACTAGCGGGAAGCACAGATACGCAGTATTTT
>TRBD2|TRBJ2-1|TRBV29-1|few
CSVEGPREFNEQFF
TGCAGCGTTGAAGGGCCGCGGGAGTTCAATGAGCAGTTCTTC
>.|TRBJ1-1|TRBV6-5|many
CASNTGQTNTEAFF
TGTGCCAGCAATACGGGACAAACGAACACTGAAGCTTTCTTT
>.|TRBJ2-1|TRBV11-3|.
CASSSDNEQFF
TGTGCCAGCAGCTCCGACAATGAGCAGTTCTTC
>TRBD1|TRBJ1-1|TRBV5-6|.
CASSPGTGVEAFF
TGTGCCAGCAGCCCCGGGACAGGGGTTGAAGCTTTCTTT
>.|TRBJ2-3|TRBV20-1|.
CSARRRDLNTDTQYF
TGCAGTGCTAGACGCCGGGACCTAAACACAGATACGCAGTATTTT
>.|TRBJ1-2|TRBV29-1|many
CSVAGYHGYTF
TGCAGCGTTGCCGGGTACCATGGCTACACCTTC
>TRBD2|TRBJ2-2|TRBV25-1|few
CACGGSHTGELFF
TGTGCTTGCGGGGGGTCGCACACCGGGGAGCTGTTTTTT
>.|TRBJ2-7|TRBV10-1|few
CASSDGFLTYEQYF
TGCGCCAGCAGTGACGGGTTTCTTACCTACGAGCAGTACTTC
>.|TRBJ1-6|TRBV11-2|few
CASSLLDSANSPLHF
TGTGCCAGCAGCTTATTGGACAGCGCTAATTCACCCCTCCACTTT
>TRBD1|TRBJ1-2|TRBV5-1|.
CASSSGQGAAYGYTF
TGCGCCAGCAGCTCCGGACAGGGGGCGGCCTATGGCTACACCTTC
>.|TRBJ2-6|TRBV20-1|.
CSAIPGSGANVLTF
TGCAGTGCGATTCCGGGATCAGGGGCCAACGTCCTGACTTTC
>.|TRBJ1-2|TRBV29-1|many
CSVEGLGWGNYGYTF
TGCAGCGTTGAAGGCCTAGGCTGGGGCAACTATGGCTACACCTTC
>TRBD2|TRBJ2-3|TRBV28|many
CAIEAGGPTDTQYF
TGTGCCATCGAAGCGGGAGGGCCGACAGATACGCAGTATTTT
>.|TRBJ2-3|TRBV5-1|.
CASSLEGALRTDTQYF
TGCGCCAGCAGCTTGGAAGGGGCCTTACGCACAGATACGCAGTATTTT
>TRBD2|TRBJ2-5|TRBV29-1|.
CSVGPSGSEETQYF
TGCAGCGTTGGTCCTAGCGGGTCGGAAGAGACCCAGTACTTC
>.|TRBJ2-3|TRBV7-2|.
CASSVGVASTDTQYF
TGTGCCAGCAGCGTCGGGGTGGCTAGCACAGATACGCAGTATTTT
>.|TRBJ2-7|TRBV6-5|.
CASSYSIGTGTEEEQYF
TGTGCCAGCAGTTACTCGATAGGTACCGGGACTGAAGAAGAGCAGTACTTC
>.|TRBJ2-5|TRBV6-5|.
CASSYHPRNREPQYF
TGTGCCAGCAGTTACCACCCGAGGAACCGAGAGCCCCAGTACTTC
>.|TRBJ2-2|TRBV6-5|few
CASSYGVTGELFF
TGTGCCAGCAGTTACGGGGTAACCGGGGAGCTGTTTTTT
>.|TRBJ1-1|TRBV20-1|few
CSARAQTVNTEAFF
TGCAGTGCTAGAGCCCAGACAGTGAACACTGAAGCTTTCTTT
>TRBD2|TRBJ2-3|TRBV20-1|many
CSARAGGAPDTQYF
TGCAGTGCTAGAGCGGGGGGGGCCCCAGATACGCAGTATTTT
>.|TRBJ1-1|TRBV20-1|many
CSARGGRTNTEAFF
TGCAGTGCTAGAGGGGGGAGGACGAACACTGAAGCTTTCTTT
>TRBD2|TRBJ2-3|TRBV9|few
CASSRGTGASGATDTQYF
TGTGCCAGCAGCCGAGGGACCGGGGCTAGCGGAGCCACAGATACGCAGTATTTT
>TRBD1|TRBJ2-2|TRBV20-1|few
CSAPGQGSTGELFF
TGCAGTGCTCCGGGACAGGGGAGCACCGGGGAGCTGTTTTTT
>.|TRBJ1-4|TRBV25-1|.
CASSETGTDEKLFF
TGTGCCAGCAGTGAAACCGGGACGGACGAAAAACTGTTTTTT
>TRBD1|TRBJ1-2|TRBV7-2|.
CASSMTGVQANYGYTF
TGTGCCAGCAGCATGACAGGGGTTCAAGCTAACTATGGCTACACCTTC
>TRBD1|TRBJ2-3|TRBV6-5|.
CASSKDRAGTQYF
TGTGCCAGCAGTAAAGACAGGGCCGGTACGCAGTATTTT
>.|TRBJ1-1|TRBV6-5|.
CASRGGGTEAFF
TGTGCCAGCCGGGGGGGAGGGACTGAAGCTTTCTTT
>TRBD1|TRBJ2-7|TRBV29-1|many
CSVVVGTGDTKASYEQYF
TGCAGCGTTGTGGTCGGGACAGGGGATACGAAAGCATCCTACGAGCAGTACTTC
>.|TRBJ2-5|TRBV3-1|few
CASSQDTSGTQYF
TGTGCCAGCAGCCAAGATACTAGTGGGACCCAGTACTTC
>.|TRBJ2-2|TRBV3-1|.
CASSQRVYTGELFF
TGTGCCAGCAGCCAGCGGGTTTACACCGGGGAGCTGTTTTTT
>TRBD2|TRBJ2-7|TRBV5-6|.
CASSLGVTSGYEQYF
TGTGCCAGCAGCTTGGGGGTGACTAGCGGTTACGAGCAGTACTTC
>TRBD2|TRBJ2-1|TRBV6-5|few
CASTAGGPGNEQFF
TGTGCCAGCACCGCGGGAGGGCCGGGCAATGAGCAGTTCTTC
>TRBD2|TRBJ2-3|TRBV5-1|.
CASSRKREGPADTQYF
TGCGCCAGCAGCCGCAAGCGGGAGGGCCCGGCAGATACGCAGTATTTT